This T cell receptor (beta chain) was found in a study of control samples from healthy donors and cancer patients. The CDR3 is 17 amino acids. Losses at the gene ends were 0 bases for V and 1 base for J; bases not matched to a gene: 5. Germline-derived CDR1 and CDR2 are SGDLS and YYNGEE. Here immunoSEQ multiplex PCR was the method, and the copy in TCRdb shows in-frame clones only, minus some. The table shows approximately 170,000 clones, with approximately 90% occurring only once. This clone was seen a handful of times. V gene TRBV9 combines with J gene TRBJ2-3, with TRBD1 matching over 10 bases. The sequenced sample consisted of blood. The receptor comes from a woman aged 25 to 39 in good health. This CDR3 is CASSVATGTGGTDTQYF. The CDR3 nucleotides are TGTGCCAGCAGCGTAGCTACTGGGACAGGGGGCACAGATACGCAGTATTTT. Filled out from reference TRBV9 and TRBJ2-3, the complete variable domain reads DSGVTQTPKHLITATGQRVTLRCSPRSGDLSVYWYQQSLDQGLQFLIQYYNGEERAKGNILERFSAQQFPDLHSELNLSSLELGDSALYFCASSVATGTGGTDTQYFGPGTRLTVL.